These T cell receptor beta chains were read from a single sample in a study of OX40 agonist ivuxolimab in advanced cancers. Sequencing used immunoSEQ multiplex PCR; TCRdb keeps in-frame clones, though not all of them. This table has about 63,000 clones, approximately 90% appearing once. Sequencing used CD4+ or CD8+ T cells sorted from blood, obtained in a trial of the OX40 agonist ivuxolimab. These receptors all come from an adult with an advanced solid tumor such as melanoma, head and neck, liver or kidney cancer. Each CDR3 is given with its conserved first and last residue. Fields, in order: J gene, V gene, clone size, D gene, CDR3 DNA, CDR3 protein. D genes are given only for firm matches. Clone size is stated in some rows and not others, as once, few, many or a class when expanded.

j_gene: TRBJ2-1
v_gene: TRBV2
abundance: .
d_gene: .
CDR3nt: TGTGCCAGCAGTAGGGACCCGTACAATGAGCAGTTCTTC
CDR3aa: CASSRDPYNEQFF

j_gene: TRBJ2-7
v_gene: TRBV7-6
abundance: medium-sized
d_gene: TRBD2
CDR3nt: TGTGCCAGCAGCTTTAAAGGGACTAGCGGGATCTACGAGCAGTACTTC
CDR3aa: CASSFKGTSGIYEQYF

j_gene: TRBJ2-7
v_gene: TRBV5-4
abundance: .
d_gene: TRBD1
CDR3nt: TGTGCCAGCAGCGTGGCTTGGGACAGCTCCTACGAGCAGTACTTC
CDR3aa: CASSVAWDSSYEQYF

j_gene: TRBJ2-7
v_gene: TRBV28
abundance: .
d_gene: .
CDR3nt: TGTGCCAGCAGTTTATACTACGAGCAGTACTTC
CDR3aa: CASSLYYEQYF

j_gene: TRBJ2-7
v_gene: TRBV4-2
abundance: .
d_gene: .
CDR3nt: TGTGCCAGCAGCCAAGATGCGGTCAAGCAGTACTTC
CDR3aa: CASSQDAVKQYF

j_gene: TRBJ1-4
v_gene: TRBV6-5
abundance: .
d_gene: .
CDR3nt: TGTGCCAGCAGCCCTAAAACAGGGTTGGTAATCGAACTGTTTTTT
CDR3aa: CASSPKTGLVIELFF

j_gene: TRBJ2-1
v_gene: TRBV28
abundance: .
d_gene: .
CDR3nt: TGTGCCAGCAGATACCCAGGGTCCTACAATGAGCAGTTCTTC
CDR3aa: CASRYPGSYNEQFF

j_gene: TRBJ1-3
v_gene: TRBV7-8
abundance: .
d_gene: TRBD1
CDR3nt: TGTGCCAGCAGCCTCGGGACAGTCGGGGTCGGAAACACCATATATTTT
CDR3aa: CASSLGTVGVGNTIYF

j_gene: TRBJ1-2
v_gene: TRBV28
abundance: .
d_gene: .
CDR3nt: TGTGCCAGCAGGCCCTCCGCCGGCTATGGCTACACCTTC
CDR3aa: CASRPSAGYGYTF

j_gene: TRBJ2-3
v_gene: TRBV2
abundance: .
d_gene: .
CDR3nt: TGTGCCAGCAGTGAAGTGGCAGGGCCCGGTTTCACAGATACGCAGTATTTT
CDR3aa: CASSEVAGPGFTDTQYF

j_gene: TRBJ1-2
v_gene: TRBV20-1
abundance: .
d_gene: .
CDR3nt: TGCAGTGCTAGACCAATCTATGGCTACACCTTC
CDR3aa: CSARPIYGYTF

j_gene: TRBJ1-6
v_gene: TRBV2
abundance: .
d_gene: .
CDR3nt: TGTGCCAGCACCGGAAGGCGTGGGGTTTCACCCCTCCACTTT
CDR3aa: CASTGRRGVSPLHF

j_gene: TRBJ2-7
v_gene: TRBV5-1
abundance: .
d_gene: .
CDR3nt: TGCGCCAGCAGCTCCCGGGGTAGCCTCTACGAGCAGTACTTC
CDR3aa: CASSSRGSLYEQYF

j_gene: TRBJ1-5
v_gene: TRBV28
abundance: .
d_gene: TRBD1
CDR3nt: TGTGCCAGTTCCGGGACAGGGGGCGCCCGACAGCCCCAGCATTTT
CDR3aa: CASSGTGGARQPQHF

j_gene: TRBJ2-7
v_gene: TRBV6-5
abundance: .
d_gene: .
CDR3nt: TGTGCCAGCAGACCCCTAGCGCCGATCTACGAGCAGTACTTC
CDR3aa: CASRPLAPIYEQYF

j_gene: TRBJ1-6
v_gene: TRBV6-5
abundance: .
d_gene: .
CDR3nt: TGTGCCAGCCGGGAACAGAATAATTCACCCCTCCACTTT
CDR3aa: CASREQNNSPLHF

j_gene: TRBJ2-1
v_gene: TRBV7-2
abundance: once
d_gene: .
CDR3nt: TGTGCCAGCAGCTTATGGGTGAGCTCCTACAATGAGCAGTTCTTC
CDR3aa: CASSLWVSSYNEQFF